This record covers a single TCR beta chain. Antigen unknown. These data are taken from a study of identical twins. Only healthy Caucasians were included as donors. The CDR3 length is 15 residues. CDR1 is KGHDR and CDR2 is SFDVKD in the germline V gene. Trimming left V 2 bases short and J 6 bases short, with 13 bases between. TCRdb used MiXCR to reprocess the 5' RACE reads, holding one entry per CDR3 protein. The sample gives under 800,000 distinct CDR3 sequences, approximately 22% of which show up once; approximately 4.5% is in the top ten. Study-wide results and limits: Models came in too low on out-of-frame TCR alpha sharing in monozygotic twins.

This sample was shared with a second study, whose subject was T cells expressing NK-cell markers. From that study: The study drew TCR beta repertoires from sorted CD3+CD56+NKG2C+, CD3+CD56+NKG2C- and CD3+CD56-NKG2C+ T cells. In several donors, these clonotypes also led the CD3+CD56-NKG2C+ fraction.

The sequence was obtained from a woman aged 18-35 years in good health. The chain is built from TRBV24-1 and TRBJ2-1; D is perhaps TRBD1 or TRBD2 (5 bases each). Sequenced material: PBMCs. Here the CDR3 reads CATSDSSKRGNEQFF. Written as DNA, the CDR3 is TGTGCCACCAGTGATTCATCAAAGAGGGGCAATGAGCAGTTCTTC.